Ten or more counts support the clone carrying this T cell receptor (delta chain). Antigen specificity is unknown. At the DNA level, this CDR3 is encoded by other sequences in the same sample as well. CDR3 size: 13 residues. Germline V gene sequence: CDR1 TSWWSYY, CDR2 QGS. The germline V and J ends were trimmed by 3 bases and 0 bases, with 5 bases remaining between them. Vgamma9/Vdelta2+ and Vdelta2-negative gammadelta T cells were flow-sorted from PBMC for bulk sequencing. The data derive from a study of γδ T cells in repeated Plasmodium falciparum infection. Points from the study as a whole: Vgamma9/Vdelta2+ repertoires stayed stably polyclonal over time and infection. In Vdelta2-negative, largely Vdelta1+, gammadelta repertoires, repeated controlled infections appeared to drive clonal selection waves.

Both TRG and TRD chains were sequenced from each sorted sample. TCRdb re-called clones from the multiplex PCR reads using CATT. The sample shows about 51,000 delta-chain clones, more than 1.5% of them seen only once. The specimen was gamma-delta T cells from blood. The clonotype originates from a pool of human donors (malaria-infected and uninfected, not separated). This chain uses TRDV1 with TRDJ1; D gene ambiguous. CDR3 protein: CALGEPYTDKLIF. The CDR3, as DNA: TGTGCTCTTGGGGAGCCCTACACCGATAAACTCATCTTT.